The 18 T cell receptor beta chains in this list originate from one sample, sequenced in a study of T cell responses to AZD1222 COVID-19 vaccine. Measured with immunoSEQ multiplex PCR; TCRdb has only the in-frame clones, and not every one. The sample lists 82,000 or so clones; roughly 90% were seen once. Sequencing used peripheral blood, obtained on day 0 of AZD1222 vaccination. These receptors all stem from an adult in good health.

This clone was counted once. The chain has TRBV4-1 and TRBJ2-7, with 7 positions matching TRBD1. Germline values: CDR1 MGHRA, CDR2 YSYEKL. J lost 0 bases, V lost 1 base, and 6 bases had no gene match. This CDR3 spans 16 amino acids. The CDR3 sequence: CASSQVPGDSSYEQYF. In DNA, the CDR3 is TGCGCCAGCAGCCAAGTACCCGGGGACAGCTCCTACGAGCAGTACTTC.

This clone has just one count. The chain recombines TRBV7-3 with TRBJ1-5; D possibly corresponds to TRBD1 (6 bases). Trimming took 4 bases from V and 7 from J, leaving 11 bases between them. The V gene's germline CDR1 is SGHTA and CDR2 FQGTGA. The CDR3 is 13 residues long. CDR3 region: CASSSGVWQPQHF. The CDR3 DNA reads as TGTGCCAGCAGCTCAGGGGTTTGGCAGCCCCAGCATTTT.

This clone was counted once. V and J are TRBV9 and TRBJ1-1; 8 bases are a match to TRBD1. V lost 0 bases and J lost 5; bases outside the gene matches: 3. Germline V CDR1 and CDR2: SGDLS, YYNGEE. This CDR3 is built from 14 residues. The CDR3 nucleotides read TGTGCCAGCAGCGTAGGGACAGGGAGGACTGAAGCTTTCTTT. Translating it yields CASSVGTGRTEAFF.

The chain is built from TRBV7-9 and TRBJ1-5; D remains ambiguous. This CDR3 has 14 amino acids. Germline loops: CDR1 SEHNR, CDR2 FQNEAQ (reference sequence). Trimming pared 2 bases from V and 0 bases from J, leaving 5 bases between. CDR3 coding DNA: TGTGCCAGCAGCTTAAAGAATAGCAATCAGCCCCAGCATTTT. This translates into CASSLKNSNQPQHF.

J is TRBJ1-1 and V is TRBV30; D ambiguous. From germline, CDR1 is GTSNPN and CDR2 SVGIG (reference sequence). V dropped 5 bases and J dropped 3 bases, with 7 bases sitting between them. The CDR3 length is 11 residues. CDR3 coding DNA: TGTGCCTGGGGTCAACACACTGAAGCTTTCTTT. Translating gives CAWGQHTEAFF.

The DNA of the CDR3 is TGCGCCAGCAGCCAAGATGGAACAGGGGCGAATGGAAACACCATATATTTT. Translating gives CASSQDGTGANGNTIYF. The chain links TRBV4-3 to TRBJ1-3, with 7 bases aligning to TRBD1. V shed 0 bases and J 3 bases; nucleotides not matched to a gene: 8. Germline V gene data show CDR1 as LGHNA and CDR2 as YSLEER. This CDR3 comprises 17 residues.

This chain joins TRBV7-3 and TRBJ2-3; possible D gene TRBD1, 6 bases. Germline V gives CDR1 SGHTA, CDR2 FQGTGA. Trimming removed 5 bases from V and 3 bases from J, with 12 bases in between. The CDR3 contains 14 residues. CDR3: CASSPTGQTDTQYF. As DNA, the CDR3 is TGTGCCAGCAGCCCCACTGGACAGACAGATACGCAGTATTTT.

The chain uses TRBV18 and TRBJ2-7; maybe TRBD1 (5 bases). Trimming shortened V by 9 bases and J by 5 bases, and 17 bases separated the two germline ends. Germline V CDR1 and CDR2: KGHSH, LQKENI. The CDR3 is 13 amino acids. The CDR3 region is CASQGLLMDEQYF. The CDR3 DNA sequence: TGTGCCAGTCAGGGATTGTTGATGGACGAGCAGTACTTC.

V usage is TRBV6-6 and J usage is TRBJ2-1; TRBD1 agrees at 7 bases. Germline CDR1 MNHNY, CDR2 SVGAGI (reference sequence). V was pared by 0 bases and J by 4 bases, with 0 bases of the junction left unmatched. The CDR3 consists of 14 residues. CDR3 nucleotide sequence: TGTGCCAGCAGTTACTCGACAGGGTACAATGAGCAGTTCTTC. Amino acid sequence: CASSYSTGYNEQFF.

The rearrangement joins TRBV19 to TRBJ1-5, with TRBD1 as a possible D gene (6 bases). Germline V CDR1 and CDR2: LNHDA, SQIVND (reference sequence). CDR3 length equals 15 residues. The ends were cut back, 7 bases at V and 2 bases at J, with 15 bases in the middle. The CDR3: CASTTSRQGNQPQHF. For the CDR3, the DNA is TGTGCCAGTACCACCTCTCGACAGGGCAATCAGCCCCAGCATTTT.

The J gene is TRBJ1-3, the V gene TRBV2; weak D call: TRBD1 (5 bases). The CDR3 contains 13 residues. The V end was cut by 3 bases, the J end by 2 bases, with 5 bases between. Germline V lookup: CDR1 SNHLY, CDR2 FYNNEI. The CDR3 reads CASSDRAGNTIYF. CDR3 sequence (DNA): TGTGCCAGCAGTGACAGGGCTGGAAACACCATATATTTT.

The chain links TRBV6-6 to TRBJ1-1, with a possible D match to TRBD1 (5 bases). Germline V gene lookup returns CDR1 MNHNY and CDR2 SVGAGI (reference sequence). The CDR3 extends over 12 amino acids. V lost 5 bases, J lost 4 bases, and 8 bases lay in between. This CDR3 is CASSGGTTEAFF. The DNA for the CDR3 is TGTGCCAGCAGTGGTGGGACCACTGAAGCTTTCTTT.

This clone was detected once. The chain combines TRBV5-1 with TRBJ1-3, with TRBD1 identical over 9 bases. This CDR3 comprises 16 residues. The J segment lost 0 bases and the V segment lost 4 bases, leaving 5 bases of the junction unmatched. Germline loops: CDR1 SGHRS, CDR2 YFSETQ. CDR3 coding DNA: TGCGCCAGCAGCGTGGACAGGGGAGGCTCTGGAAACACCATATATTTT. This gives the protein CASSVDRGGSGNTIYF.

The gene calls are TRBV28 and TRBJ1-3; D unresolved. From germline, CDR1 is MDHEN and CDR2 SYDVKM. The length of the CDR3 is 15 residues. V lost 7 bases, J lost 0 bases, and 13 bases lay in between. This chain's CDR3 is CASIPTESSGNTIYF. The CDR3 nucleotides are TGTGCCAGCATTCCAACAGAGAGCTCTGGAAACACCATATATTTT.

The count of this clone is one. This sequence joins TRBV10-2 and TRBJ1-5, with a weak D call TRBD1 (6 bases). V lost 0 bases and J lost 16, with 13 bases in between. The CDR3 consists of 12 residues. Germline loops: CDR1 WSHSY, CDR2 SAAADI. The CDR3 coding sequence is TGCGCCAGCAGTGAGTCTAACAGGGACCCCCATTTT. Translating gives CASSESNRDPHF.

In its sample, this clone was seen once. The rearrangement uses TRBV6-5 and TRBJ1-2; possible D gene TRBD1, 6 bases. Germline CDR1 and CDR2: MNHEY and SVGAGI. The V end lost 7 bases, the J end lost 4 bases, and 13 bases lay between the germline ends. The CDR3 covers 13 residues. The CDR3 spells CASTVGGPYGYTF. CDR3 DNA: TGTGCCAGCACAGTCGGGGGGCCCTATGGCTACACCTTC.

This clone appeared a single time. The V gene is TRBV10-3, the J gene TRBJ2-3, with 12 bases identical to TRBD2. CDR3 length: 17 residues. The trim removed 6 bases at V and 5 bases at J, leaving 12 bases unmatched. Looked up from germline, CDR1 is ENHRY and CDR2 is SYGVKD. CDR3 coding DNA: TGTGCCATCAGGAGGGCAGCTAGCGGGGGGGCTCTAGATACGCAGTATTTT. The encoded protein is CAIRRAASGGALDTQYF.

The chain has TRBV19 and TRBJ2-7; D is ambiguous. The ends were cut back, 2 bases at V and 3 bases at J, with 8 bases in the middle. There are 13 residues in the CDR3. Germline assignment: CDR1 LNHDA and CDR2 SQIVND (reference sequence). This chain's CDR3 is CASSIYPRYEQYF. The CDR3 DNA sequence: TGTGCCAGTAGTATATACCCCCGCTACGAGCAGTACTTC.